The next 17 T cell receptor beta chains were all read from a single sample in a study of spatial heterogeneity in lung cancer. Notes on the study in general: The study found that expanded intratumoral alpha and beta TCR counts tracked tumor mutation counts.

Via MiXCR, TCRdb re-called the 5' RACE reads, giving one row per CDR3 protein. In the table there are 7,500 or so distinct CDR3 sequences, more than 13% of which are singletons. Time point here: sample taken at primary tumor resection. Which antigens these TCRs recognize remains unknown. The sample consisted of lung tumor tissue, taken at surgery. The source is a female donor with early-stage non-small cell lung cancer.

In its sample, this clonotype ranks as medium-sized (0.01 to 0.1%). The rearrangement links TRBV6-2 or TRBV6-3 to TRBJ2-7; the match to TRBD2 covers 7 bases. The CDR3 contains 13 residues. Trimming took 8 bases from V and 2 from J; bases not matched to a gene: 6. Germline V CDR1 and CDR2: MNHEY, SVGEGT. The CDR3 here is CASAAGLTYEQYF. In nucleotides, the CDR3 is TGTGCCAGCGCAGCGGGGCTTACCTACGAGCAGTACTTC.

The table lists this clonotype with many counts. The chain is built from TRBV7-2 and TRBJ2-1; no reliable D call. Germline values: CDR1 SGHTA, CDR2 FQGNSA. Trimming removed 1 base at V and 8 bases at J, with 15 bases between. The CDR3 spans 15 residues. CDR3 coding DNA: TGTGCCAGCAGCTTAGGGTACGTTCGGCAACATGAGCAGTTCTTC. Its protein product is CASSLGYVRQHEQFF.

There are many counts of this clonotype. The gene calls are TRBV6-6 and TRBJ2-7; D gene ambiguous. Germline assignment: CDR1 MNHNY and CDR2 SVGAGI (reference sequence). This CDR3 comprises 13 residues. Trimming left V 2 bases short and J 6 bases short, with 11 bases between. Here the CDR3 DNA reads TGTGCCAGCAGTTACGTTCCGGGCACCGAGCAGTACTTC. Translated: CASSYVPGTEQYF.

This clonotype is labeled as medium-sized (0.01 to 0.1%). This sequence joins TRBV5-1 and TRBJ2-3; no reliable D call. V lost 4 bases, J lost 2 bases, and 14 bases lay in between. In germline, CDR1 is SGHRS, CDR2 YFSETQ. The CDR3 length is 15 residues. CDR3 sequence reads: CASSPLSTVTDTQYF. The CDR3 DNA follows: TGCGCCAGCAGCCCCCTTTCGACTGTCACAGATACGCAGTATTTT.

The chain has TRBV2 and TRBJ2-1; 10 bases line up with TRBD2. Germline CDR1 and CDR2: SNHLY and FYNNEI. J lost 5 bases, V lost 2 bases, and 3 bases had no gene match. This CDR3 has 15 residues. CDR3: CASSELAGANNEQFF. The DNA of the CDR3 is TGTGCCAGCAGTGAACTAGCGGGAGCTAACAATGAGCAGTTCTTC.

This clonotype is medium-sized. This chain joins TRBV6-1 and TRBJ2-2; D perhaps matches TRBD2 (6 bases). V gave up 6 bases and J gave up 5 bases, with 7 bases separating them. Germline loops: CDR1 MNHNS, CDR2 SASEGT. The length of the CDR3 is 12 residues. In nucleotides, the CDR3 is TGTGCCAGCAGGGGGGGAACCGGGGAGCTGTTTTTT. Encoded protein: CASRGGTGELFF.

This chain joins TRBV7-8 and TRBJ1-1; TRBD1 aligns across 7 bases. The length of the CDR3 is 13 residues. CDR1 is SGHVS, CDR2 FQNEAQ, per germline. Unmatched junction bases numbered 3, after V lost 5 bases and J lost 3 bases. The CDR3 protein is CASSIDRDTEAFF. In nucleotides, the CDR3 is TGTGCCAGCAGCATCGACAGGGACACTGAAGCTTTCTTT. Based on the CDR3 plus reference TRBV7-8 and TRBJ1-1, the full variable domain is GAGVSQSPRYKVAKRGQDVALRCDPISGHVSLFWYQQALGQGPEFLTYFQNEAQLDKSGLPSDRFFAERPEGSVSTLKIQRTQQEDSAVYLCASSIDRDTEAFFGQGTRLTVV.

The rearrangement links TRBV7-9 to TRBJ2-3; 13 nucleotides line up with TRBD2. CDR1 and CDR2 (germline): SEHNR, FQNEAQ (reference sequence). The CDR3 length is 17 residues. The V segment lost 4 bases and the J segment 5 bases; nucleotides outside the gene matches: 9. CDR3 sequence reads: CASSSGLAGVAVDTQYF. For the CDR3, the DNA is TGTGCCAGCAGCTCAGGACTAGCGGGAGTAGCTGTAGATACGCAGTATTTT.

This clonotype was seen ten or more times. The chain combines TRBV12-3 or TRBV12-4 with TRBJ2-7; 7 nucleotides line up with TRBD2. V was clipped by 3 bases and J by 6 bases; unmatched bases: 5. The CDR3 is 13 residues long. DNA for the CDR3: TGTGCCAGCAGTTTCCGGGGGGAAGGCGAGCAGTACTTC. It specifies CASSFRGEGEQYF.

V usage is TRBV6-2 or TRBV6-3 and J usage is TRBJ1-2; D gene unclear. There are 15 residues in the CDR3. Trimming shortened V by 0 bases and J by 6 bases, and 14 bases separated the two germline ends. Germline CDR1 is MNHEY and CDR2 is SVGEGT. The CDR3 sequence: CASSYSGRMNNGYTF. The CDR3, as DNA: TGTGCCAGCAGTTACTCCGGCAGAATGAATAATGGCTACACCTTC.

This clonotype is medium-sized (0.01 to 0.1%) in the sample. The chain uses TRBV12-3 or TRBV12-4 and TRBJ2-1, with 7 positions matching TRBD2. The CDR3 has 16 amino acids. Trimming took 3 bases from V and 0 from J; bases not matched to a gene: 5. The DNA of the CDR3 is TGTGCCAGCAGTTTTAGAGCGGGGTCCTCCTACAATGAGCAGTTCTTC. Its protein product is CASSFRAGSSYNEQFF.

In its sample, this clonotype was seen a few times. The gene calls are TRBV6-1 and TRBJ1-4; D may be TRBD1 (5 bases). The germline V and J ends were trimmed by 6 bases and 7 bases, with 18 bases remaining between them. The germline gives CDR1 MNHNS, CDR2 SASEGT. This CDR3 region has 15 residues. CDR3 nucleotides: TGTGCCAGCAGCCCGGCCGTGACAGTGGGTGAAAAACTGTTTTTT. Protein: CASSPAVTVGEKLFF.

This clonotype was seen repeatedly, ten times or more. This sequence joins TRBV7-9 and TRBJ1-6, with a possible D match to TRBD1 (5 bases). CDR1 and CDR2 from the germline V gene are SEHNR and FQNEAQ (reference sequence). V dropped 6 bases and J dropped 7 bases, with 13 bases sitting between them. This CDR3 has 14 amino acids. CDR3 region: CASRKGQGNSPLHF. DNA for the CDR3: TGTGCCAGCAGGAAGGGGCAAGGCAATTCACCCCTCCACTTT.

In its sample, this clonotype is medium-sized. V usage is TRBV20-1 and J usage is TRBJ1-2; a possible D gene is TRBD1 (5 bases). V was cut by 3 bases and J by 7 bases, with 12 bases left in between. This CDR3 is built from 12 residues. From germline, CDR1 is DFQATT and CDR2 SNEGSKA (reference sequence). CDR3 amino acids: CSASPGQGGYTF. The CDR3 region has the DNA TGCAGTGCTAGCCCAGGGCAGGGTGGCTACACCTTC.

The sample holds many counts of this clonotype. The gene calls are TRBV6-5 and TRBJ1-5; possible D gene TRBD1, 6 bases. There are 13 residues in the CDR3. Trimming removed 6 bases at V and 5 bases at J, with 11 bases between. CDR1 and CDR2 (germline): MNHEY, SVGAGI. This CDR3 reads CASRTNRDQPQHF. CDR3 DNA: TGTGCCAGCAGAACGAACAGGGATCAGCCCCAGCATTTT.

This clonotype has a count of ten or more. The CDR3 sequence is CASSLSPSSYNEQFF. CDR3 DNA: TGTGCCAGCAGCCTCAGCCCCAGCTCCTACAATGAGCAGTTCTTC. This chain joins TRBV11-2 and TRBJ2-1; D ambiguous. CDR1 and CDR2 (germline): SGHAT, FQNNGV. The CDR3 contains 15 residues. Deletions cut 5 bases from V and 0 bases from J, with 11 bases between.

This clonotype ranks as medium-sized (0.01 to 0.1%). The chain uses TRBV18 and TRBJ2-1, with 12 positions matching TRBD2. This CDR3 has 15 amino acids. CDR1 and CDR2 from the germline V gene are KGHSH and LQKENI. Losses at the gene ends were 2 bases for V and 7 bases for J; bases not matched to a gene: 3. Here the CDR3 DNA reads TGTGCCAGCTCACCAACTAGCGGGGGGAGGAATGAGCAGTTCTTC. Translated: CASSPTSGGRNEQFF.